A selection of T cell receptor beta chains follows, all from one sample in a study of blood T cell repertoires in COVID-19. Assay: immunoSEQ multiplex PCR; the TCRdb copy retains only in-frame clones and omits some. In the table there are about 170,000 clones, about 90% of which are singletons. Sequencing input: PBMCs or T cells enriched from blood (not recorded which). Receptors were obtained from a human donor with acute COVID-19. The donor label of this sample is uncertain. CDR3s include the opening cysteine and the closing phenylalanine or tryptophan. The order of the fields is J gene, V gene, CDR3 protein.

j_gene: TRBJ2-5
v_gene: TRBV7-3
CDR3aa: CASSSTGGIQETQYF

j_gene: TRBJ2-1
v_gene: TRBV6-5
CDR3aa: CASSYPGTSGDEQFF

j_gene: TRBJ2-7
v_gene: TRBV7-6
CDR3aa: CASSSLAGGSYEQYF

j_gene: TRBJ2-7
v_gene: TRBV6-5
CDR3aa: CASSYSSQRPYEQYF

j_gene: TRBJ2-2
v_gene: TRBV6-1
CDR3aa: CASRWLAGDTGELFF

j_gene: TRBJ1-1
v_gene: TRBV29-1
CDR3aa: CSAGEVGAFF

j_gene: TRBJ1-2
v_gene: TRBV11-1
CDR3aa: CASSLAGAYGYTF

j_gene: TRBJ2-1
v_gene: TRBV12-3/TRBV12-4
CDR3aa: CASSSGQVDEQFF

j_gene: TRBJ2-7
v_gene: TRBV7-2
CDR3aa: CASSLWQGYEQYF

j_gene: TRBJ2-7
v_gene: TRBV12-5
CDR3aa: CASGPGTAYEQYF

j_gene: TRBJ1-4
v_gene: TRBV21-1
CDR3aa: CASSNLHISGVF

j_gene: TRBJ2-7
v_gene: TRBV5-1
CDR3aa: CASSLEQGADEQYF

j_gene: TRBJ2-3
v_gene: TRBV11-1
CDR3aa: CASSLLAGSSDTQYF

j_gene: TRBJ1-1
v_gene: TRBV2
CDR3aa: CASTTGFGEAFF

j_gene: TRBJ1-4
v_gene: TRBV24-1
CDR3aa: CATSDLRGEKLFF

j_gene: TRBJ2-3
v_gene: TRBV9
CDR3aa: CASSVGGGPDTQYF

j_gene: TRBJ2-3
v_gene: TRBV19
CDR3aa: CASSIRGLPTRDTQYF

j_gene: TRBJ2-1
v_gene: TRBV9
CDR3aa: CASSPRTSDDSYNEQFF

j_gene: TRBJ2-3
v_gene: TRBV5-1
CDR3aa: CASSFSGEGADTQYF

j_gene: TRBJ2-3
v_gene: TRBV5-1
CDR3aa: CASRESLAGTDTQYF